Shown below are 14 T cell receptor beta chains from a single sample sequenced in a study of cytomegalovirus exposure and HLA in healthy donors. PCR employed 60 Vbeta and 13 Jbeta primers. Clones were read by immunoSEQ multiplex PCR, and TCRdb kept only the in-frame ones, dropping some. This sample yields 150,000 to 180,000 clones, of which roughly 80% are seen a single time; 9.5% to 15% belongs to the top ten. Sequenced input: PBMCs. These receptors originate from a man aged 25-40 years in good health and CMV-seropositive.

This chain uses TRBV4-2 with TRBJ2-3; maybe TRBD1 (5 bases). The CDR3 runs 13 residues. V shed 0 bases and J shed 12 bases, with 13 bases lying between them. Germline assignment: CDR1 LGHNA and CDR2 YNFKEQ. This chain's CDR3 is CASSQDSQVLQYF. CDR3 nucleotides: TGTGCCAGCAGCCAAGATTCACAGGTTCTCCAGTATTTT.

The chain is built from TRBV18 and TRBJ1-5; weak D call: TRBD1 (6 bases). Germline lookup yields CDR1 KGHSH and CDR2 LQKENI. The CDR3 is 15 residues long. The germline V and J ends were trimmed by 2 bases and 8 bases, with 16 bases remaining between them. The CDR3 region is CASSPFYGGGEPQHF. The CDR3 nucleotides are TGTGCCAGCTCACCATTTTATGGGGGCGGAGAGCCCCAGCATTTT. Drawing the rest from reference TRBV18 and TRBJ1-5, the complete variable domain is NAGVMQNPRHLVRRRGQEARLRCSPMKGHSHVYWYRQLPEEGLKFMVYLQKENIIDESGMPKERFSAEFPKEGPSILRIQQVVRGDSAAYFCASSPFYGGGEPQHFGDGTRLSIL.

The chain combines TRBV4-2 with TRBJ2-1; 15 nucleotides agree with TRBD2. The CDR3 has 16 amino acids. Germline V gene sequence: CDR1 LGHNA, CDR2 YNFKEQ. The ends lost 3 bases at V and 7 bases at J; junction bases unmatched: 4. CDR3 DNA: TGTGCCAGCAGCCAGGGGACTAGCGGGAGGCCTAATGAGCAGTTCTTC. Amino acid sequence: CASSQGTSGRPNEQFF.

The table lists this clone with a few counts. The rearrangement uses TRBV4-2 and TRBJ2-1, with 10 bases aligning to TRBD1. The V gene end was trimmed by 5 bases and the J gene end by 9 bases; junction bases not matched to a gene: 16. Germline V lookup: CDR1 LGHNA, CDR2 YNFKEQ. The CDR3 length is 17 residues. The CDR3 spells CASSLATPGQGSFEQFF. CDR3 DNA sequence: TGTGCCAGCAGCTTAGCCACACCGGGACAGGGGAGTTTTGAGCAGTTCTTC.

The J gene is TRBJ1-2, the V gene TRBV5-5, with TRBD1 matching over 7 bases. The junction had 2 bases not matched to a gene; V was cut back by 4 bases and J by 2 bases. The CDR3 is made up of 13 amino acids. Per the germline V gene, CDR1 is SGHKS and CDR2 is YYEKEE (reference sequence). This CDR3 is CASSKQGNYGYTF. The DNA for the CDR3 is TGTGCCAGCAGCAAACAGGGGAACTATGGCTACACCTTC. Full variable domain (outside the CDR3, taken from reference TRBV5-5 and TRBJ1-2): DAGVTQSPTHLIKTRGQQVTLRCSPISGHKSVSWYQQVLGQGPQFIFQYYEKEERGRGNFPDRFSARQFPNYSSELNVNALLLGDSALYLCASSKQGNYGYTFGSGTRLTVV.

The gene calls are TRBV7-3 and TRBJ2-3, with 11 bases matching TRBD2. The length of the CDR3 is 17 residues. CDR1 and CDR2 (germline): SGHTA, FQGTGA. After removal of 0 bases from V and 4 bases from J, the junction contained 6 bases not matched to a gene. The CDR3 DNA follows: TGTGCCAGCAGCTTAACCACTAGCGGGAGTGACGCAGATACGCAGTATTTT. It translates to CASSLTTSGSDADTQYF.

Written as DNA, the CDR3 is TGTGCCAGCAGCCTCGCGGGACAGGCGAAGTGGGAGCAGTACTTC. Translated: CASSLAGQAKWEQYF. The chain has TRBV7-9 and TRBJ2-7, with 8 positions matching TRBD1. In germline, CDR1 is SEHNR, CDR2 FQNEAQ (reference sequence). J lost 7 bases, V lost 5 bases, and 13 bases had no gene match. This CDR3 region has 15 residues.

This rearrangement joins TRBV5-6 to TRBJ2-7, with TRBD1 as a possible D gene (7 bases). V was trimmed by 0 bases and J by 3 bases, leaving 13 bases between them. The CDR3 runs to 15 residues. The germline gives CDR1 SGHDT, CDR2 YYEEEE. CDR3 bases: TGTGCCAGCAGCTTGGGCGGAGGGGGCGGCTACGAGCAGTACTTC. Amino acids: CASSLGGGGGYEQYF.

The chain uses TRBV7-8 and TRBJ2-3; the D is unclear. This CDR3 has 13 residues. CDR1 SGHVS and CDR2 FQNEAQ come from the germline V gene. V lost 5 bases, J lost 3 bases, and 9 bases lay in between. The CDR3 sequence is CASSLPGTDTQYF. Written as DNA, the CDR3 is TGTGCCAGCAGCCTTCCCGGGACAGATACGCAGTATTTT.

J is TRBJ2-5 and V is TRBV4-1, with D perhaps TRBD2 (5 bases). This CDR3 is built from 16 residues. V dropped 1 base and J dropped 1 base, with 13 bases sitting between them. Germline lookup yields CDR1 MGHRA and CDR2 YSYEKL. The CDR3 bases are TGCGCCAGCAGCCAAGGAGCGGCTTTTGGCCAAGAGACCCAGTACTTC. Protein: CASSQGAAFGQETQYF.

The gene calls are TRBV7-3 and TRBJ2-2; D might be TRBD2 (6 bases). This CDR3 region has 15 residues. Germline CDR1 is SGHTA and CDR2 is FQGTGA. V was trimmed by 0 bases and J by 4 bases, leaving 9 bases between them. CDR3 loop: CASSLTGRGTGELFF. In nucleotides, the CDR3 is TGTGCCAGCAGCTTAACCGGGAGAGGCACCGGGGAGCTGTTTTTT.

The rearrangement uses TRBV20-1 and TRBJ2-7; a weak D match, TRBD1 (6 bases). V was trimmed by 6 bases and J by 4 bases, leaving 10 bases between them. This CDR3 has 11 amino acids. Looked up from germline, CDR1 is DFQATT and CDR2 is SNEGSKA (reference sequence). The CDR3 sequence is CSANRDYEQYF. CDR3 bases: TGCAGTGCGAACAGGGATTACGAGCAGTACTTC.

The genes are TRBV6-5 and TRBJ1-1; 8 positions agree with TRBD1. The CDR3 spans 13 residues. V shed 8 bases and J 1 base; nucleotides not matched to a gene: 3. The germline V gene has CDR1 MNHEY and CDR2 SVGAGI. The CDR3 sequence: CASGQGPNTEAFF. DNA of the CDR3: TGTGCCAGCGGACAGGGACCGAACACTGAAGCTTTCTTT.

The V and J genes are TRBV4-1 and TRBJ2-3; the match to TRBD2 covers 7 bases. Trimming removed 0 bases from V and 0 bases from J; junction bases left unmatched: 15. The CDR3 loop spans 20 amino acids. CDR1 is MGHRA and CDR2 is YSYEKL in the germline V gene. The CDR3 region is CASSQEAVTSSGASTDTQYF. The CDR3 coding sequence is TGCGCCAGCAGCCAAGAAGCCGTAACGTCTAGCGGAGCTAGCACAGATACGCAGTATTTT.